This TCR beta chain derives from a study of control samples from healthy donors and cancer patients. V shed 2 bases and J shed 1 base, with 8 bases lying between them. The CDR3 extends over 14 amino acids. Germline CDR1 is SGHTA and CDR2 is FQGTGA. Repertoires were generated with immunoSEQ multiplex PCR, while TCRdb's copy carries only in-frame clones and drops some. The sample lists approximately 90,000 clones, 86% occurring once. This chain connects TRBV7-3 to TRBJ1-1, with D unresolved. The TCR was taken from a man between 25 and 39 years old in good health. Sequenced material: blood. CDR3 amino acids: CASSLYGQNTEAFF. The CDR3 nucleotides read TGTGCCAGCAGCTTATACGGCCAGAACACTGAAGCTTTCTTT.